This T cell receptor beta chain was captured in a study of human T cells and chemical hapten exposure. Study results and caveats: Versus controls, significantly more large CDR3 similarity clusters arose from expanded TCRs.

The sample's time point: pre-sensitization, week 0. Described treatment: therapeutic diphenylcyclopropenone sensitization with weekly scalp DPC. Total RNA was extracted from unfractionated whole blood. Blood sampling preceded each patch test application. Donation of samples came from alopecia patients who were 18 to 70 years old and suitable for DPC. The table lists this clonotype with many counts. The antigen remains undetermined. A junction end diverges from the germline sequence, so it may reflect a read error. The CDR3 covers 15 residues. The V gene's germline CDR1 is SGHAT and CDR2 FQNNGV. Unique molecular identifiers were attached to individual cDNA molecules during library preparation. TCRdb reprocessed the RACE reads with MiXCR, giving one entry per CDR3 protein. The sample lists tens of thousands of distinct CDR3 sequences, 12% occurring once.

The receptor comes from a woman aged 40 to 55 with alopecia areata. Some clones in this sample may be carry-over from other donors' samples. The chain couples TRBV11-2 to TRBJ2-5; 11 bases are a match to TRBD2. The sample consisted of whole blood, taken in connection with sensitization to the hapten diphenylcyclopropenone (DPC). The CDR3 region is CASTLAGGPRETQYF. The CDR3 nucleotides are TGTGCCAGCACCTTAGCGGGGGGGCCTCGAGAGACCCAGTACTTC. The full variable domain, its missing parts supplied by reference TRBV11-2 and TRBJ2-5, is EAGVAQSPRYKIIEKRQSVAFWCNPISGHATLYWYQQILGQGPKLLIQFQNNGVVDDSQLPKDRFSAERLKGVDSTLKIQPAKLEDSAVYLCASTLAGGPRETQYFGPGTRLLVL.